These T cell receptor beta chains were read from a single sample in a study of PD-1 blockade in classical Hodgkin lymphoma. The data were produced by immunoSEQ multiplex PCR, yet TCRdb's version contains in-frame clones alone and is incomplete. The sample records some 96,000 clones, 92% being singletons. This material consisted of peripheral blood mononuclear cells (PBMCs), taken at baseline. The receptor set was obtained from a human donor with classical Hodgkin lymphoma. CDR3s include the opening cysteine and the closing phenylalanine or tryptophan. D genes are given only for firm matches. Clone size appears in some rows only: once, few, many, or a class for an expanded clone.

d_call j_call v_call clone_size cdr3_nt cdr3_aa
NA TRBJ2-7 TRBV25-1 NA TGTGCCAGCAGCGTTGGTATCTCCTACGAGCAGTACTTC CASSVGISYEQYF
TRBD2 TRBJ2-7 TRBV9 NA TGTGCCAGCAGCGTGGGACTAGCGGGAGGTCCTTACGAGCAGTACTTC CASSVGLAGGPYEQYF
TRBD1 TRBJ1-5 TRBV5-6 NA TGTGCCAGCAGCTCACGGACAGGTCTTCAGCCCCAGCATTTT CASSSRTGLQPQHF
NA TRBJ2-7 TRBV18 NA TGTGCCAGCTCACCGGGGGCACAGGGCTGGTCCTACGAGCAGTACTTC CASSPGAQGWSYEQYF
TRBD2 TRBJ2-7 TRBV6-4 NA TGTGCCAGAAATACCGGACTAGCGAGCACGGGGGAGCAGTACTTC CARNTGLASTGEQYF
TRBD1 TRBJ1-4 TRBV30 NA TGTGCCTGGAGTGTAGGGGGCGCGGGGCCCGAAAAACTGTTTTTT CAWSVGGAGPEKLFF
NA TRBJ1-1 TRBV7-6 once TGTGCCAGCAGCGTCGGGACGGTGGGGACCACTGAAGCTTTCTTT CASSVGTVGTTEAFF
NA TRBJ2-3 TRBV6-1 NA TGTGCCAGCACCGGGGGACAGTCTAGCACAGATACGCAGTATTTT CASTGGQSSTDTQYF
TRBD1 TRBJ2-7 TRBV11-2 NA TGTGCCAGCAGCTCCACAGGGGGCCCTCGGGCTTACGAGCAGTACTTC CASSSTGGPRAYEQYF
NA TRBJ1-1 TRBV6-5 few TGTGCCAGCAGTTACGGTCTGGCAATCACTGAAGCTTTCTTT CASSYGLAITEAFF
TRBD1 TRBJ1-2 TRBV7-2 NA TGTGCCAGCAGCTCCATTCGACAGGGGCTATATGGCTACACCTTC CASSSIRQGLYGYTF
TRBD2 TRBJ2-2 TRBV7-8 NA TGTGCCAGCAGCTTAAATAGCGGGAGTGCCACCGGGGAGCTGTTTTTT CASSLNSGSATGELFF
NA TRBJ2-7 TRBV4-1 NA TGCGCCAGCAGCCCAAATCCGGGACACTTCTCCTACGAGCAGTACTTC CASSPNPGHFSYEQYF
TRBD1 TRBJ2-7 TRBV28 NA TGTGCCAGCAGGGGGACAGCTACCTACGAGCAGTACTTC CASRGTATYEQYF
NA TRBJ1-5 TRBV27 NA TGTGCCAGCAGTTTATCGAAAGGGGCGGCTCAGCCCCAGCATTTT CASSLSKGAAQPQHF
TRBD2 TRBJ2-3 TRBV5-1 NA TGCGCCAGCATGCGGGAGCCGTATACAGATACGCAGTATTTT CASMREPYTDTQYF
TRBD1 TRBJ1-1 TRBV7-6 once TGTGCCAGCAGCTTTCAGGGGGCGCACACTGAAGCTTTCTTT CASSFQGAHTEAFF
NA TRBJ1-5 TRBV9 NA TGTGCCAGCAGCGTAGTACAGGGAGACAATCAGCCCCAGCATTTT CASSVVQGDNQPQHF
NA TRBJ2-7 TRBV7-8 NA TGTGCCAGCAGCTTAGGGGCCAAGATCTACGAGCAGTACTTC CASSLGAKIYEQYF
NA TRBJ1-5 TRBV9 NA TGTGCCAGCAGCGTAGGACACCCAGGGGATCTTGGGGATCAGCCCCAGCATTTT CASSVGHPGDLGDQPQHF
NA TRBJ1-2 TRBV10-3 few TGTGCCATCAGTGAGAGGACAGCTAACTATGGCTACACCTTC CAISERTANYGYTF
NA TRBJ1-2 TRBV5-6 NA TGTGCCAGCAGCTTGGGGGTCCCCTATGGCTACACCTTC CASSLGVPYGYTF
NA TRBJ2-3 TRBV5-1 NA TGCGCCAGCAGCTTGGGTGGGATTTATACAGATACGCAGTATTTT CASSLGGIYTDTQYF
NA TRBJ1-1 TRBV5-5 NA TGTGCCAGCAGCGCTGGATTTATGAACACTGAAGCTTTCTTT CASSAGFMNTEAFF
NA TRBJ1-1 TRBV28 NA TGTGCCAGCAACGAGGCGGGGGAACTGGGTGAAGCTTTCTTT CASNEAGELGEAFF
NA TRBJ2-2 TRBV1 NA TGCACCAGCAGCCAAGGGCAGGAGGTCGGGGAGCTGTTTTTT CTSSQGQEVGELFF
TRBD2 TRBJ2-7 TRBV18 once TGTGCCAGCTCACCAACTAGCGGGAGGGCCCTCGGGGAGCAGTACTTC CASSPTSGRALGEQYF
TRBD2 TRBJ2-1 TRBV7-9 few TGTGCCAGCAGCTTAGGGGTAGCGGGAGGGGGAAGTGAGCAGTTCTTC CASSLGVAGGGSEQFF
NA TRBJ2-1 TRBV6-5 NA TGTGCCAGCAGTCAGGGGGGCAATGAGCAGTTCTTC CASSQGGNEQFF
NA TRBJ2-1 TRBV9 NA TGTGCCAGCAGCGTAGTAGGAGGGGGACTGAGTTTGAGCTCCTACAATGAGCAGTTCTTC CASSVVGGGLSLSSYNEQFF
TRBD2 TRBJ2-3 TRBV5-6 NA TGTGCCAGCAGCTTGGCCACTAGCGGAAGCACAGATACGCAGTATTTT CASSLATSGSTDTQYF
NA TRBJ2-7 TRBV5-5 NA TGTGCCAGCAGCCCGTTGCCGGATCTCTCCTACGAGCAGTACTTC CASSPLPDLSYEQYF
TRBD2 TRBJ2-3 TRBV5-1 NA TGCGCCAGCAGCTCATTCTCCCCGGGACTAGGGAGCCCACAGAATACGCAGTATTTT CASSSFSPGLGSPQNTQYF
TRBD1 TRBJ2-3 TRBV18 NA TGTGCCAGCTCACCGTTGGCAGGGGGCAGCACAGATACGCAGTATTTT CASSPLAGGSTDTQYF
TRBD2 TRBJ2-5 TRBV19 NA TGTGCCAGTTATAGCGGGAGGGAAGAGACCCAGTACTTC CASYSGREETQYF
NA TRBJ1-2 TRBV7-2 NA TGTGCCAGCAGCTTCAGAGCCAATTATGGCTACACCTTC CASSFRANYGYTF
NA TRBJ2-5 TRBV2 NA TGTGCCAGCAGGAAAGGGGAGACCCAGTACTTC CASRKGETQYF
NA TRBJ2-2 TRBV5-1 once TGCGCCAGCAGCCCCGGAGCTGACAAAGCTCCTAACACCGGGGAGCTGTTTTTT CASSPGADKAPNTGELFF
NA TRBJ1-1 TRBV7-9 NA TGTGCCGTCCGGGGAATAGGAACTGAAGCTTTCTTT CAVRGIGTEAFF
NA TRBJ1-4 TRBV9 NA TGTGCCAGCAGCGTAGCGGGCAATCGGGGTGAAAAACTGTTTTTT CASSVAGNRGEKLFF
NA TRBJ1-5 TRBV10-1 once TGCGCCAGCGGGAACACGAATCAGCCCCAGCATTTT CASGNTNQPQHF
TRBD2 TRBJ2-3 TRBV19 NA TGTGCCAGTAGCTCATCCCCACTAGCGGGGATTAGCACAGATACGCAGTATTTT CASSSSPLAGISTDTQYF
NA TRBJ1-1 TRBV2 few TGTGCCAGCAGCTGGACAGAGATGAACACTGAAGCTTTCTTT CASSWTEMNTEAFF
NA TRBJ2-1 TRBV5-4 NA TGTGCCAGCAGTGACCGGTTCGTCAATGAGCAGTTCTTC CASSDRFVNEQFF
TRBD2 TRBJ2-1 TRBV5-4 once TGTGCCACTTGGACTAGCGGGAGCATTGATGAGCAGTTCTTC CATWTSGSIDEQFF
NA TRBJ1-5 TRBV19 once TGTGCCAGTAGTATGGGGACGGTCTATCAGCCCCAGCATTTT CASSMGTVYQPQHF
NA TRBJ1-1 TRBV5-6 NA TGTGCCAGCATCCCCCTACAGGCGGGAGGAACTGAAGCTTTCTTT CASIPLQAGGTEAFF